This T cell receptor (beta chain) emerged from a study of T-cell memory formation after mild COVID-19. One entry per CDR3 protein, called by TCRdb with MiXCR from the 5' RACE reads. The data hold around 320,000 distinct CDR3 sequences, with over 25% observed a single time. V lost 1 base to trimming and J lost 3 bases, with 7 bases between them. This CDR3 comprises 14 residues. In germline, CDR1 is SGHTA, CDR2 FQGNSA. The TCR comes from an adult woman who had mild COVID-19 (a few samples of this study predate the infection). Cell type and time point are not known. The rearrangement uses TRBV7-2 and TRBJ1-5; D not resolved. Sequencing input: PBMCs or a T cell subset sorted from them (not recorded which). In nucleotides, the CDR3 is TGTGCCAGCAGCTTAGACTACACCAATCAGCCCCAGCATTTT. This codes for CASSLDYTNQPQHF.